The 24 T cell receptor beta chains listed next were all sequenced from one sample in a study of OX40 agonist ivuxolimab in advanced cancers. Library method: the immunoSEQ multiplex PCR assay. Not all clones reach the TCRdb copy of this immuneACCESS table, which keeps in-frame sequences only. Checked studies attribute under half of the gap to unresolved V genes and leave the rest unexplained. In this sample the table shows 55,000 to 80,000 clones, roughly 82% of which occur a single time. The ten top clones hold about 5.5% of the sample. The source material was CD4+ or CD8+ T cells sorted from blood, sampled in a trial of the OX40 agonist ivuxolimab. Receptor source: an adult with an advanced solid tumor such as melanoma, head and neck, liver or kidney cancer.

The genes are TRBV7-9 and TRBJ1-6; no clear D gene. Trimming pared 2 bases from V and 0 bases from J, leaving 17 bases between. Germline V gene lookup returns CDR1 SEHNR and CDR2 FQNEAQ (reference sequence). The CDR3 contains 19 residues. CDR3 nucleotides: TGTGCCAGCAGCTTACCCCCCGACCGGCCGAGCTCCTATAATTCACCCCTCCACTTT. Protein: CASSLPPDRPSSYNSPLHF.

As regards this clone: The sample has other DNA sequences that encode this CDR3 too. The chain employs TRBV5-1 and TRBJ2-7, with 9 bases matching TRBD1. Germline V CDR1 and CDR2: SGHRS, YFSETQ. Trimming cost V 4 bases and J 2 bases; bases outside gene matches: 7. The CDR3 spans 15 residues. The CDR3: CASSQLDRGAYEQYF. The CDR3 DNA follows: TGCGCCAGCAGCCAACTGGACAGGGGAGCCTACGAGCAGTACTTC.

The V call is TRBV4-1, the J call TRBJ2-7; 8 bases agree with TRBD2. The CDR3 extends over 15 amino acids. J lost 0 bases, V lost 3 bases, and 4 bases had no gene match. Per germline, CDR1 MGHRA and CDR2 YSYEKL. The CDR3 here is CASSQGLVASYEQYF. The CDR3 nucleotides read TGCGCCAGCAGCCAGGGACTAGTCGCCTCCTACGAGCAGTACTTC.

This rearrangement joins TRBV6-5 to TRBJ1-1, with no clear D. CDR1 and CDR2 from the germline V gene are MNHEY and SVGAGI. The V end was cut by 10 bases, the J end by 3 bases, with 6 bases between. The CDR3 contains 10 residues. The CDR3 DNA follows: TGTGCCACCATCCACACTGAAGCTTTCTTT. Translation: CATIHTEAFF.

This clone occurred once. CDR3 nucleotide sequence: TGTGCCAGCAGCGTAGCTACCGGGACACCCGCGCCGGAGACCCAGTACTTC. Protein product: CASSVATGTPAPETQYF. The rearrangement uses TRBV9 and TRBJ2-5; D may be TRBD1 (6 bases). Germline V gene data show CDR1 as SGDLS and CDR2 as YYNGEE. The CDR3 runs to 17 residues. Trimming removed 0 bases from V and 5 bases from J, with 20 bases in between. The full variable domain, rest sourced from reference TRBV9 and TRBJ2-5, is DSGVTQTPKHLITATGQRVTLRCSPRSGDLSVYWYQQSLDQGLQFLIQYYNGEERAKGNILERFSAQQFPDLHSELNLSSLELGDSALYFCASSVATGTPAPETQYFGPGTRLLVL.

The V and J genes are TRBV11-1 and TRBJ2-2, with D perhaps TRBD1 or TRBD2 (5 bases each). The CDR3 spans 15 residues. Germline loops: CDR1 SGHAT, CDR2 FQDESV (reference sequence). Trimming pared 3 bases from V and 1 base from J, leaving 9 bases between. CDR3 loop: CASSFDGGNTGELFF. CDR3 DNA sequence: TGTGCCAGCAGCTTCGATGGGGGGAACACCGGGGAGCTGTTTTTT.

This clone occurred once. The rearrangement uses TRBV5-4 and TRBJ1-4; D is ambiguous. V lost 6 bases and J lost 5, with 8 bases in between. The CDR3 consists of 12 residues. Germline V gene data show CDR1 as SGHNT and CDR2 as YYREEE (reference sequence). The CDR3 protein is CASTSRNEKLFF. CDR3 in DNA: TGTGCCAGCACCAGTCGGAATGAAAAACTGTTTTTT. The full variable domain, rest sourced from reference TRBV5-4 and TRBJ1-4, is ETGVTQSPTHLIKTRGQQVTLRCSSQSGHNTVSWYQQALGQGPQFIFQYYREEENGRGNFPPRFSGLQFPNYSSELNVNALELDDSALYLCASTSRNEKLFFGSGTQLSVL.

The chain joins TRBV7-9 to TRBJ1-6; tentatively, D is TRBD1 (5 bases). Per the germline V gene, CDR1 is SEHNR and CDR2 is FQNEAQ (reference sequence). The CDR3 has 17 amino acids. Trimming removed 2 bases at V and 0 bases at J, with 11 bases between. The CDR3 bases are TGTGCCAGCAGCTTACAAGGGCAGGGCTCCTATAATTCACCCCTCCACTTT. Residues: CASSLQGQGSYNSPLHF. The full variable domain, rest sourced from reference TRBV7-9 and TRBJ1-6, is DTGVSQNPRHKITKRGQNVTFRCDPISEHNRLYWYRQTLGQGPEFLTYFQNEAQLEKSRLLSDRFSAERPKGSFSTLEIQRTEQGDSAMYLCASSLQGQGSYNSPLHFGNGTRLTVT.

V gene TRBV28 combines with J gene TRBJ2-1; 10 bases agree with TRBD1. The CDR3 is made up of 16 amino acids. The germline gives CDR1 MDHEN, CDR2 SYDVKM. J was trimmed by 2 bases and V by 5 bases; bases with no gene match: 6. The CDR3 DNA sequence: TGTGCCAGCAGTCCCTCGGACAGGGGGGCCTACAATGAGCAGTTCTTC. This encodes CASSPSDRGAYNEQFF.

This rearrangement joins TRBV11-2 to TRBJ2-5; D might be TRBD1 (5 bases). CDR1 is SGHAT, CDR2 FQNNGV, per germline. V lost 1 base and J 3 bases, leaving 9 bases between the germline ends. The CDR3 sequence is 14 residues long. The CDR3 DNA reads as TGTGCCAGCAGCTTAGGGACACTTGAAGAGACCCAGTACTTC. Residues: CASSLGTLEETQYF.

The chain has TRBV9 and TRBJ1-4; D ambiguous. CDR1 and CDR2 (germline): SGDLS, YYNGEE. V was shortened by 8 bases and J by 0 bases, with 8 bases between the two germline ends. The CDR3 consists of 13 residues. CDR3 loop: CASSRATNEKLFF. The CDR3 DNA sequence: TGTGCCAGTAGTAGGGCAACTAATGAAAAACTGTTTTTT.

The V call is TRBV6-6, the J call TRBJ2-1, with 13 bases matching TRBD2. V was clipped by 5 bases and J by 9 bases; unmatched bases: 10. Germline loops: CDR1 MNHNY, CDR2 SVGAGI (reference sequence). The CDR3 is 16 residues long. The CDR3 DNA follows: TGTGCCAGCAGTCAAGACGGGACTAGCGGGGCTGGTGAGCAGTTCTTC. It yields the protein CASSQDGTSGAGEQFF.

The chain couples TRBV10-3 to TRBJ2-7; 9 bases map to TRBD2. The V and J ends lost 5 bases and 3 bases, in that order; junction bases with no gene match: 5. Germline assignment: CDR1 ENHRY and CDR2 SYGVKD. This CDR3 has 14 residues. CDR3 nucleotides: TGTGCCATCAGTACCGGGACTAGCAGCTACGAGCAGTACTTC. This codes for CAISTGTSSYEQYF.

This chain uses TRBV6-6 with TRBJ1-5, with D possibly being TRBD1 (5 bases). V lost 7 bases and J 0 bases, leaving 10 bases between the germline ends. The germline V gene has CDR1 MNHNY and CDR2 SVGAGI (reference sequence). The CDR3 length is 14 residues. The CDR3 DNA is TGTGCCAGCATCGAACAGGATAGCAATCAGCCCCAGCATTTT. Amino acid sequence: CASIEQDSNQPQHF.

The genes are TRBV2 and TRBJ1-4; D gene uncertain. Trimming stripped 9 bases from V and 5 bases from J, with 13 bases between. CDR1 and CDR2 from the germline V gene are SNHLY and FYNNEI. CDR3 length equals 13 residues. The DNA of the CDR3 is TGTGCCAGAAGCGAACAGCCCAATGAAAAACTGTTTTTT. Amino acids: CARSEQPNEKLFF.

V gene TRBV13 combines with J gene TRBJ2-3, with D possibly called TRBD1 or TRBD2 (7 bases each). Germline V gene data show CDR1 as PRHDT and CDR2 as FYEKMQ (reference sequence). Trimming took 7 bases from V and 1 from J, leaving 15 bases between them. The CDR3 extends over 15 amino acids. The CDR3 DNA reads as TGTGCCAGCAACTCACAGGGGAGGGGCACAGATACGCAGTATTTT. This sequence encodes CASNSQGRGTDTQYF.

This chain joins TRBV27 and TRBJ2-1, with D perhaps TRBD1 or TRBD2 (5 bases each). The CDR3 contains 15 residues. Trimming pared 5 bases from V and 8 bases from J, leaving 19 bases between. In germline, CDR1 is MNHEY, CDR2 SMNVEV (reference sequence). CDR3 in amino acids: CASSPEGLTGHEQFF. CDR3 DNA: TGTGCCAGCAGTCCCGAGGGGCTCACTGGCCATGAGCAGTTCTTC.

This chain uses TRBV27 with TRBJ1-6; D is perhaps TRBD1 (5 bases). Germline CDR1 MNHEY, CDR2 SMNVEV (reference sequence). V gave up 6 bases and J gave up 4 bases, with 13 bases separating them. The CDR3 sequence is 15 residues long. The DNA of the CDR3 is TGTGCCAGCAGATCCCTCGGGGGGTATAATTCACCCCTCCACTTT. Translation: CASRSLGGYNSPLHF.

V is TRBV6-4 and J is TRBJ2-1; D is unresolved. V was trimmed by 6 bases and J by 7 bases, leaving 19 bases between them. Germline CDR1 MRHNA, CDR2 SNTAGT. CDR3 length: 15 residues. The CDR3 spells CASSVEAQRRNEQFF. As DNA, the CDR3 is TGTGCCAGCAGCGTCGAGGCTCAGAGGCGTAATGAGCAGTTCTTC.

CDR3 nucleotides: TGTGCCAGCAGCTCACATTCCGACAGGGGTAGAGGCACTGAAGCTTTCTTT. This translates into CASSSHSDRGRGTEAFF. The J gene is TRBJ1-1, the V gene TRBV11-3; 8 nucleotides agree with TRBD1. The CDR3 is 17 amino acids. CDR1 is SGHNT, CDR2 YENEEA, per germline. Trimming removed 4 bases from V and 4 bases from J; junction bases left unmatched: 14.

V gene TRBV5-6 combines with J gene TRBJ1-2; the D gene is possibly TRBD1 (6 bases). V lost 4 bases, J lost 4 bases, and 14 bases lay in between. CDR3 size: 14 residues. Germline values: CDR1 SGHDT, CDR2 YYEEEE. CDR3: CASSPIGQIYGYTF. The CDR3 DNA sequence: TGTGCCAGCAGCCCGATCGGACAGATCTATGGCTACACCTTC.

A few counts support this clone. The chain couples TRBV7-9 to TRBJ2-7; D remains ambiguous. This CDR3 is built from 11 residues. V lost 5 bases and J 0 bases, leaving 2 bases between the germline ends. Looked up from germline, CDR1 is SEHNR and CDR2 is FQNEAQ (reference sequence). CDR3 nucleotide sequence: TGTGCCAGCAGCGTCTCCTACGAGCAGTACTTC. It encodes CASSVSYEQYF.

The chain is built from TRBV19 and TRBJ2-1, with 12 bases lining up with TRBD2. This CDR3 is 15 amino acids long. From germline, CDR1 is LNHDA and CDR2 SQIVND (reference sequence). With 3 bases clipped from V and 10 bases from J, the junction kept 7 bases outside the gene matches. The CDR3 spells CASSMRLAGGFEQFF. The CDR3 DNA follows: TGTGCCAGTAGTATGCGTCTAGCGGGAGGGTTCGAGCAGTTCTTC.

V usage is TRBV28 and J usage is TRBJ1-2, with D possibly matching TRBD1 (6 bases). Germline loops: CDR1 MDHEN, CDR2 SYDVKM. The V gene lost 2 bases and the J gene lost 8 bases, with 15 bases spanning the gap. CDR3 length: 14 residues. The CDR3 bases are TGTGCCAGCAGTTTACTACTGGGGGCAGAGGGCTACACCTTC. Protein product: CASSLLLGAEGYTF.